These 20 T cell receptor beta chains were all obtained from the same sample, sequenced in a study of blood T cell repertoires in COVID-19 (TCRdb year 2020). The library was generated by the immunoSEQ multiplex PCR assay. TCRdb took this table from immuneACCESS and kept in-frame rearrangements with V and J called. Such tables lack part of the clones; where checked against another copy, unresolved V genes explain under half of the gap, and the rest is unexplained. The sample has about 79,000 clones on record, around 89% of them singletons. Of the sample, approximately 14% is held by the ten largest clones. The sample consisted of peripheral blood. The receptors shown here come from a man aged 65 to 85 with active or convalescent COVID-19.

The chain recombines TRBV6-5 with TRBJ1-6; 7 bases are a match to TRBD1. This CDR3 comprises 16 residues. CDR1 MNHEY and CDR2 SVGAGI come from the germline V gene. V was clipped by 2 bases and J by 7 bases; unmatched bases: 8. The CDR3 region has the DNA TGTGCCAGCAGTTACACCGGGGACAGCTCCAATTCACCCCTCCACTTT. It specifies CASSYTGDSSNSPLHF.

The chain joins TRBV6-5 to TRBJ1-5, with 8 nucleotides matching TRBD1. This CDR3 contains 15 residues. V shed 8 bases and J 2 bases; nucleotides not matched to a gene: 8. The germline CDR1 and CDR2 sequences are MNHEY and SVGAGI. As DNA, the CDR3 is TGTGCCAGCGGGCAGGGGGCTTCGGGCAATCAGCCCCAGCATTTT. It yields the protein CASGQGASGNQPQHF.

The chain uses TRBV7-9 and TRBJ1-4; maybe TRBD1 (5 bases). This CDR3 region has 17 residues. Trimming stripped 3 bases from V and 8 bases from J, with 22 bases between. Germline lookup yields CDR1 SEHNR and CDR2 FQNEAQ (reference sequence). In DNA form, the CDR3 reads TGTGCCAGCAGCTTCACCCCCCTGCGTGGGGGGAGAGAAAAACTGTTTTTT. Protein: CASSFTPLRGGREKLFF.

The chain employs TRBV5-1 and TRBJ1-3; 8 bases match TRBD1. The CDR3 loop spans 16 amino acids. Trimming at V came to 3 bases and at J to 4 bases, leaving 9 bases not matched to a gene. Looked up from germline, CDR1 is SGHRS and CDR2 is YFSETQ. CDR3 sequence reads: CASSSTPGGMGNTIYF. The CDR3 DNA reads as TGCGCCAGCAGCTCTACTCCAGGGGGCATGGGAAACACCATATATTTT.

The rearrangement joins TRBV6-5 to TRBJ1-5; the D gene is possibly TRBD1 (6 bases). Looked up from germline, CDR1 is MNHEY and CDR2 is SVGAGI. The CDR3 runs to 15 residues. V was pared by 4 bases and J by 3 bases, with 13 bases between. The DNA for the CDR3 is TGTGCCAGCAGTTGGGGGGGGGCGGACAATCAGCCCCAGCATTTT. Encoded protein: CASSWGGADNQPQHF.

This rearrangement joins TRBV9 to TRBJ1-4; D gene ambiguous. Per the germline V gene, CDR1 is SGDLS and CDR2 is YYNGEE. The CDR3 is 16 amino acids. The ends were cut back, 0 bases at V and 0 bases at J, with 9 bases in the middle. CDR3 coding DNA: TGTGCCAGCAGCGTAGATGGCAGCGCAACTAATGAAAAACTGTTTTTT. Encoded protein: CASSVDGSATNEKLFF.

V is TRBV3-1 (or the pseudogene TRBV3-2) and J is TRBJ2-5; possibly TRBD1 for D (5 bases). V gave up 4 bases and J gave up 9 bases, with 12 bases separating them. This CDR3 has 12 amino acids. Germline lookup yields CDR1 LGHDT and CDR2 YNNKEL (reference sequence). CDR3 DNA sequence: TGTGCCAGCAGCCTCCAGGGCTCGGCCCAGTACTTC. Translating it yields CASSLQGSAQYF.

The rearrangement joins TRBV28 to TRBJ1-4, with TRBD1 matching 9 bases. The CDR3 spans 17 residues. V shed 7 bases and J 4 bases; nucleotides not matched to a gene: 13. Per the germline V gene, CDR1 is MDHEN and CDR2 is SYDVKM. The DNA of the CDR3 is TGTGCCAGCAACGTACAGGGGGCTGGGAAGGTTAATGAAAAACTGTTTTTT. Amino acid sequence: CASNVQGAGKVNEKLFF. Full variable domain (missing parts from reference TRBV28 and TRBJ1-4): DVKVTQSSRYLVKRTGEKVFLECVQDMDHENMFWYRQDPGLGLRLIYFSYDVKMKEKGDIPEGYSVSREKKERFSLILESASTNQTSMYLCASNVQGAGKVNEKLFFGSGTQLSVL.

This clone was counted between two and nine times. This chain links TRBV19 with TRBJ1-5; no definite D call. CDR3 length: 19 amino acids. V lost 1 base to trimming and J lost 0 bases, with 19 bases between them. Germline CDR1 reads LNHDA; CDR2 reads SQIVND (reference sequence). In nucleotides, the CDR3 is TGTGCCAGTAGTATAGGTCTTTCGCGGCCGCCAATTAGCAATCAGCCCCAGCATTTT. Amino acids: CASSIGLSRPPISNQPQHF.

The chain has TRBV20-1 and TRBJ1-1; the D is unclear. V dropped 3 bases and J dropped 2 bases, with 13 bases sitting between them. CDR1 DFQATT and CDR2 SNEGSKA come from the germline V gene (reference sequence). The CDR3 has 14 amino acids. The CDR3 DNA is TGCAGTGCTAGTTCTGGGGAGTTTAACACTGAAGCTTTCTTT. Its translation is CSASSGEFNTEAFF.

A word on this clone: The conserved phenylalanine or tryptophan normally closing the CDR3 is absent here, so this likely arose from a read error. It is unclear where the CDR3 begins or ends on the DNA, so no DNA is shown, and the CDR3 is as TCRdb lists it. The V gene is TRBV7-9, the J gene TRBJ2-3; TRBD2 is taken as the D call from the table, unchecked against the DNA. The CDR3 sequence runs 11 residues, both termini included. Germline-derived CDR1 and CDR2 are SEHNR and FQNEAQ (reference sequence). CDR3 region: CASSLGTTLFL.

This clone turned up a few times. The chain uses TRBV19 and TRBJ2-7; TRBD1 might be the D (6 bases). The germline V and J ends were trimmed by 4 bases and 2 bases, with 15 bases remaining between them. Per the germline V gene, CDR1 is LNHDA and CDR2 is SQIVND (reference sequence). This CDR3 contains 15 residues. The CDR3 region is CASSTAPTGPYEQYF. The CDR3 DNA sequence: TGTGCCAGTAGTACTGCCCCGACAGGCCCCTACGAGCAGTACTTC. Variable domain in full (rest from reference TRBV19 and TRBJ2-7): DGGITQSPKYLFRKEGQNVTLSCEQNLNHDAMYWYRQDPGQGLRLIYYSQIVNDFQKGDIAEGYSVSREKKESFPLTVTSAQKNPTAFYLCASSTAPTGPYEQYFGPGTRLTVT.

The genes are TRBV20-1 and TRBJ2-2, with 8 positions matching TRBD2. Germline assignment: CDR1 DFQATT and CDR2 SNEGSKA (reference sequence). Losses at the gene ends were 3 bases for V and 0 bases for J; bases not matched to a gene: 0. The CDR3 length is 14 residues. CDR3 amino acids: CSASSGANTGELFF. The CDR3 DNA sequence: TGCAGTGCTAGTAGCGGGGCGAACACCGGGGAGCTGTTTTTT.

The V call is TRBV30, the J call TRBJ1-1; no clear D gene. Per germline, CDR1 GTSNPN and CDR2 SVGIG (reference sequence). CDR3 length equals 12 residues. V lost 2 bases, J lost 10 bases, and 14 bases lay in between. The CDR3 region has the DNA TGTGCCTGGAGTCGATCTTTCCGGGGAGCTTTCTTT. Translated, it gives CAWSRSFRGAFF.

This clone was counted once. V is TRBV14 and J is TRBJ2-2; tentative D call: TRBD1 (5 bases). Germline CDR1 and CDR2: SGHDN and FVKESK. The CDR3 loop spans 19 amino acids. Trimming stripped 0 bases from V and 5 bases from J, with 22 bases between. The CDR3 DNA reads as TGTGCCAGCAGCCAAGATGGGGCCGGAGCGCTACTGGGGACCGGGGAGCTGTTTTTT. It specifies CASSQDGAGALLGTGELFF.

The V call is TRBV11-3, the J call TRBJ1-2, with unresolved D. The germline V gene encodes CDR1 SGHNT and CDR2 YENEEA. There are 15 residues in the CDR3. V gave up 5 bases and J gave up 1 base, with 14 bases separating them. Here the CDR3 reads CASSPRGQLNYGYTF. The CDR3 DNA is TGTGCCAGCAGCCCTAGAGGTCAGCTTAACTATGGCTACACCTTC.

This clone was detected once. The chain is built from TRBV3-1 (or the pseudogene TRBV3-2) and TRBJ1-2; D is undetermined. The CDR3 runs to 15 residues. Looked up from germline, CDR1 is LGHDT and CDR2 is YNNKEL (reference sequence). Trimming pared 1 base from V and 7 bases from J, leaving 16 bases between. CDR3 sequence: CASSQAPGGLSGYTF. CDR3 sequence (DNA): TGTGCCAGCAGCCAAGCCCCAGGAGGTCTAAGTGGCTACACCTTC.

The CDR3 region has the DNA TGTGCCAGCAGCTTACAGGGCGGCCTGTACGAGCAGTACTTC. Amino acid sequence: CASSLQGGLYEQYF. The V gene is TRBV11-1, the J gene TRBJ2-7; a weak D match, TRBD1 (5 bases). The CDR3 runs to 14 residues. Trimming took 2 bases from V and 4 from J, leaving 12 bases between them. Germline CDR1 SGHAT, CDR2 FQDESV (reference sequence).

This chain links TRBV5-1 with TRBJ2-5; weak D call: TRBD2 (5 bases). Germline V gene sequence: CDR1 SGHRS, CDR2 YFSETQ. This CDR3 contains 15 residues. Trimming pared 5 bases from V and 7 bases from J, leaving 21 bases between. Written as DNA, the CDR3 is TGCGCCAGCAGTCCAACGGCGGGCGCTCTGTTGACCCAGTACTTC. As protein: CASSPTAGALLTQYF.

This clone appeared once. This chain joins TRBV5-1 and TRBJ2-1; 10 bases are shared with TRBD2. This CDR3 region has 15 residues. The V gene end was trimmed by 0 bases and the J gene end by 4 bases; junction bases not matched to a gene: 1. The germline V gene has CDR1 SGHRS and CDR2 YFSETQ. CDR3 DNA: TGCGCCAGCAGCTTGGGGACTAGCGGTTACAATGAGCAGTTCTTC. Protein sequence: CASSLGTSGYNEQFF.